This TCR beta chain was documented in a study of T cells in Graves' hyperthyroidism and ophthalmopathy. RNA transcripts provided the source from which TCR beta CDR3 regions were amplified. The study used the HTBI primer set for a first-round RT-PCR of the TCR CDR3. TCRdb re-analysed the multiplex PCR reads in MiXCR, keeping a single row per CDR3 protein. Found here are about 400,000 distinct CDR3 sequences, about 16% of them singletons; the top ten hold roughly 33%. This clonotype has ten or more counts. The TCR sequence derives from a woman aged 25-40 years with Graves' hyperthyroidism. Sequenced: blood.

The CDR3 bases are TGCAGTGCTCGACCCGAAGCTGGGGCCAGCTCCTACGAGCAGTACTTC. Translated: CSARPEAGASSYEQYF. V is TRBV20-1 and J is TRBJ2-7; tentatively, D is TRBD1 (5 bases). Trimming took 5 bases from V and 0 from J, leaving 20 bases between them. Per the germline V gene, CDR1 is DFQATT and CDR2 is SNEGSKA (reference sequence). CDR3 length equals 16 residues.